This T cell receptor (beta chain) was recovered during a study of T cells after yellow fever vaccination. This clonotype came up many times. Findings and caveats of the study: Across the CD4 and CD8 compartments, a small share of clonotypes was present in both.

CDR3 size: 15 residues. Per germline, CDR1 SQVTM and CDR2 ANQGSEA. After removal of 6 bases from V and 4 bases from J, the junction contained 10 bases not matched to a gene. 5'RACE template switching generated TCR cDNA, adding a universal primer site and UMIs. TCRdb re-called the 5' RACE reads with MiXCR, one entry per CDR3 protein. The data hold under 55,000 distinct CDR3 sequences, with about 6.3% observed a single time. This material consisted of CD8+ T cells not binding an NS4B(214-222) dextramer, sorted from PBMCs, taken 35 to 50 days after the first yellow fever vaccination. The TCR originated in a young man who received the YFV17D yellow fever vaccine. The chain couples TRBV29-1 to TRBJ2-1; 9 nucleotides match TRBD2. DNA of the CDR3: TGCAGCGTGTCGGGAGTAGCGGGGGCATACAATGAGCAGTTCTTC. This encodes CSVSGVAGAYNEQFF.